This T cell receptor beta chain was obtained from a study of regulatory T cells in long-lasting Graves disease. Broader study findings: Persistent cases favored TRBV28, TRBJ1-2 and TRBJ2-5. Persistent Graves' patients showed less TCR diversity than newly diagnosed ones.

Arm-PCR of CDR3 regions with iRepertoire HTBI primers generated TCR beta libraries. TCRdb reanalysed the multiplex PCR reads using MiXCR and keeps one entry per CDR3 protein. The data contain a few hundred thousand distinct CDR3 sequences, 23% of them singletons. This clonotype was seen only a few times. No antigen is known for it. Time point here: persistent/refractory GD, antithyroid drugs over 5 years with positive TRAb. PBMC-derived RNA was used for the TCR library. The germline CDR1 and CDR2 sequences are MRHNA and SNTAGT. CDR3 length: 14 residues. V was clipped by 3 bases and J by 7 bases, with 15 bases between them.

The specimen comprised peripheral blood mononuclear cells (PBMCs), sampled when the disease was refractory, from a patient treated with antithyroid drugs. This clonotype was obtained from a female donor with Graves disease. The V gene is TRBV6-4, the J gene TRBJ1-2; tentative D call: TRBD1 (6 bases). CDR3 residues: CASSESRGASGYTF. Here the CDR3 DNA reads TGTGCCAGCAGTGAATCTAGGGGGGCAAGTGGCTACACCTTC.